This passage covers 24 T cell receptor beta chains from one sample sequenced in a study of graft-versus-host responses after intestinal transplantation. The protocol was immunoSEQ multiplex PCR, while the TCRdb copy is restricted to in-frame clones and leaves out a portion. In the table there are roughly 3,500 clones, about 79% of which are singletons. Researchers processed graft tissue to release intraepithelial and lamina propria lymphocytes. The source was ileum tissue, collected approximately 17 and 21 days after intestinal transplantation. Receptor source: a human patient who received an intestinal transplant, so some T cells may come from the graft donor.

This rearrangement joins TRBV6-1 to TRBJ2-5; the D gene is possibly TRBD2 (7 bases). V was trimmed by 7 bases and J by 6 bases, leaving 21 bases between them. This CDR3 region has 15 residues. Germline CDR1 reads MNHNS; CDR2 reads SASEGT. The CDR3 region is CASTPLRGGAQTQYF. In DNA form, the CDR3 reads TGTGCCAGCACTCCCCTTAGGGGGGGCGCTCAGACCCAGTACTTC.

The genes are TRBV7-8 and TRBJ1-2, with D unclear. This CDR3 region has 15 residues. Trimming shortened V by 2 bases and J by 1 base, and 11 bases separated the two germline ends. The V gene's germline CDR1 is SGHVS and CDR2 FQNEAQ. The CDR3 region has the DNA TGTGCCAGCAGCTTATCAGATAGATTTAACTATGGCTACACCTTC. It specifies CASSLSDRFNYGYTF.

This rearrangement joins TRBV6-5 to TRBJ2-7, with D tentatively TRBD2 (6 bases). Trimming left V 2 bases short and J 9 bases short, with 11 bases between. The germline V gene has CDR1 MNHEY and CDR2 SVGAGI. CDR3 size: 12 residues. For the CDR3, the DNA is TGTGCCAGCAGTTACAATCGACTAGGGCAGTACTTC. Translation gives CASSYNRLGQYF.

This clone has only a few counts. This chain connects TRBV25-1 to TRBJ1-1, with D uncertain. Germline V lookup: CDR1 MGHDK, CDR2 SYGVNS. The V and J ends lost 3 bases and 5 bases respectively, with 16 bases between them. The CDR3 spans 15 residues. The CDR3 protein is CASSDLRGGGTEAFF. CDR3 coding DNA: TGTGCCAGCAGTGACCTGCGGGGTGGTGGAACTGAAGCTTTCTTT.

This clone came up a few times. V usage is TRBV2 and J usage is TRBJ2-5, with TRBD1 identical over 7 bases. The ends lost 4 bases at V and 2 bases at J; junction bases unmatched: 7. CDR1 and CDR2 from the germline V gene are SNHLY and FYNNEI. The CDR3 has 15 amino acids. CDR3 in DNA: TGTGCCAGCAGTGTAATGAGGGGGCGGCAAGAGACCCAGTACTTC. Translated, it gives CASSVMRGRQETQYF.

This clone was seen only a few times. Within the sample, other DNA sequences also encode this same CDR3. The rearrangement uses TRBV19 and TRBJ1-5, with D unresolved. CDR1 is LNHDA, CDR2 SQIVND, per germline (reference sequence). CDR3 length equals 13 residues. The V end lost 6 bases, the J end lost 0 bases, and 6 bases lay between the germline ends. Here the CDR3 reads CASRESSNQPQHF. CDR3 sequence (DNA): TGTGCCAGTAGAGAGAGTAGCAATCAGCCCCAGCATTTT. Filled out from reference TRBV19 and TRBJ1-5, the complete variable domain reads DGGITQSPKYLFRKEGQNVTLSCEQNLNHDAMYWYRQDPGQGLRLIYYSQIVNDFQKGDIAEGYSVSREKKESFPLTVTSAQKNPTAFYLCASRESSNQPQHFGDGTRLSIL.

The chain couples TRBV5-1 to TRBJ1-2, with 9 bases lining up with TRBD1. The CDR3 length is 15 residues. V shed 3 bases and J 10 bases; nucleotides not matched to a gene: 13. CDR1 SGHRS and CDR2 YFSETQ come from the germline V gene. The CDR3 protein is CASSSAAGTGRDYTF. The CDR3 bases are TGCGCCAGCAGCTCAGCGGCCGGGACAGGGAGGGACTACACCTTC.

V gene TRBV7-9 combines with J gene TRBJ2-2; no reliable D call. The germline gives CDR1 SEHNR, CDR2 FQNEAQ (reference sequence). The V gene lost 3 bases and the J gene lost 0 bases, with 11 bases spanning the gap. The CDR3 runs 16 residues. CDR3 nucleotide sequence: TGTGCCAGCAGCTTTTTCGCGTTCGCGAACACCGGGGAGCTGTTTTTT. It encodes CASSFFAFANTGELFF.

This clone was detected only once. V gene TRBV11-1 combines with J gene TRBJ1-2; D is possibly TRBD1 (6 bases). This CDR3 region has 14 residues. In germline, CDR1 is SGHAT, CDR2 FQDESV (reference sequence). V was clipped by 4 bases and J by 7 bases, with 16 bases between them. CDR3 region: CASSSRNRVTGYTF. The CDR3 DNA follows: TGTGCCAGCAGCTCCAGGAACAGGGTTACTGGCTACACCTTC. The full variable domain, rest sourced from reference TRBV11-1 and TRBJ1-2, is EAEVAQSPRYKITEKSQAVAFWCDPISGHATLYWYRQILGQGPELLVQFQDESVVDDSQLPKDRFSAERLKGVDSTLKIQPAELGDSAMYLCASSSRNRVTGYTFGSGTRLTVV.

The chain carries TRBV5-4 and TRBJ2-1, with TRBD2 matching 8 bases. Germline CDR1 SGHNT, CDR2 YYREEE (reference sequence). V gave up 0 bases and J gave up 8 bases; unmatched junction bases: 10. This CDR3 spans 16 amino acids. The CDR3 DNA reads as TGTGCCAGCAGCTTGGGAACGGGGGGGCCTGGGGATGAGCAGTTCTTC. It specifies CASSLGTGGPGDEQFF.

The chain is built from TRBV7-9 and TRBJ2-1; unclear D gene. The CDR3 runs to 13 residues. Germline CDR1 and CDR2: SEHNR and FQNEAQ (reference sequence). Trimming left V 1 base short and J 5 bases short, with 6 bases between. The CDR3 spells CASSLVGDNEQFF. The DNA for the CDR3 is TGTGCCAGCAGCTTAGTTGGCGACAATGAGCAGTTCTTC.

The chain is built from TRBV7-8 and TRBJ2-3; D perhaps matches TRBD2 (6 bases). The CDR3 totals 19 residues. CDR1 is SGHVS, CDR2 FQNEAQ, per germline. V lost 2 bases to trimming and J lost 0 bases, with 21 bases between them. CDR3 region: CASSLWRVTDFSSTDTQYF. The CDR3 DNA is TGTGCCAGCAGCTTATGGAGGGTGACCGACTTTTCTAGCACAGATACGCAGTATTTT.

CDR3 coding DNA: TGTGCCAGCAGTTACAATCCGGGGAACACTGAAGCTTTCTTT. This sequence encodes CASSYNPGNTEAFF. The rearrangement joins TRBV6-6 to TRBJ1-1; D unclear. Germline V gene sequence: CDR1 MNHNY, CDR2 SVGAGI (reference sequence). Trimming left V 2 bases short and J 1 base short, with 8 bases between. The length of the CDR3 is 14 residues.

The chain is built from TRBV6-1 and TRBJ2-1; 8 nucleotides agree with TRBD2. The CDR3 has 15 amino acids. The J segment lost 5 bases and the V segment lost 7 bases, leaving 10 bases of the junction unmatched. The V gene's germline CDR1 is MNHNS and CDR2 SASEGT. As DNA, the CDR3 is TGTGCCAGCATGATGGCGGGGGGACCAAACAATGAGCAGTTCTTC. Translating gives CASMMAGGPNNEQFF.

The V call is TRBV6-1, the J call TRBJ2-2; no firm D call. This CDR3 spans 11 amino acids. Trimming removed 2 bases at V and 7 bases at J, with 2 bases between. Germline V gene data show CDR1 as MNHNS and CDR2 as SASEGT. CDR3 in amino acids: CASSENGELFF. The CDR3 nucleotides read TGTGCCAGCAGTGAAAACGGGGAGCTGTTTTTT.

This clone appeared a single time. CDR3 sequence reads: CASTQTGGFEAFF. Here the CDR3 DNA reads TGTGCCAGTACCCAGACAGGGGGATTCGAAGCTTTCTTT. This chain connects TRBV19 to TRBJ1-1; 9 nucleotides agree with TRBD1. The germline V gene has CDR1 LNHDA and CDR2 SQIVND (reference sequence). J gave up 8 bases and V 7 bases, and 8 bases lay outside the gene matches. The CDR3 has 13 amino acids.

This clone occurred a few times. This chain joins TRBV6-5 and TRBJ2-5; 9 bases align to TRBD2. The V gene end was trimmed by 6 bases and the J gene end by 5 bases; junction bases not matched to a gene: 7. In germline, CDR1 is MNHEY, CDR2 SVGAGI. CDR3 length: 14 amino acids. CDR3 coding DNA: TGTGCCAGCAGCTGGGGCGGGGGGGCCGAGACCCAGTACTTC. Its protein product is CASSWGGGAETQYF.

The gene calls are TRBV28 and TRBJ2-6, with D unresolved. Per the germline V gene, CDR1 is MDHEN and CDR2 is SYDVKM. CDR3 size: 13 residues. Trimming removed 6 bases at V and 2 bases at J, with 5 bases between. CDR3 region: CASRLPGANVLTF. The CDR3 DNA reads as TGTGCCAGCAGGTTACCTGGGGCCAACGTCCTGACTTTC.

J is TRBJ1-2 and V is TRBV6-5; 8 bases agree with TRBD1. The CDR3 extends over 15 amino acids. The J segment lost 2 bases and the V segment lost 3 bases, leaving 5 bases of the junction unmatched. The germline CDR1 and CDR2 sequences are MNHEY and SVGAGI. The DNA for the CDR3 is TGTGCCAGCAGTTATCAAACAGGGGGGAACTATGGCTACACCTTC. Protein sequence: CASSYQTGGNYGYTF.

This clone was seen once. The chain links TRBV7-2 to TRBJ2-7; possibly TRBD1 or TRBD2 for D (5 bases each). This CDR3 is 15 amino acids long. Looked up from germline, CDR1 is SGHTA and CDR2 is FQGNSA. Deletions cut 1 base from V and 2 bases from J, with 12 bases between. The CDR3 DNA reads as TGTGCCAGCAGCTTAGTCGGGACCGCTACCTACGAGCAGTACTTC. This codes for CASSLVGTATYEQYF.

J is TRBJ1-5 and V is TRBV29-1, with no clear D. CDR1 is SQVTM, CDR2 ANQGSEA, per germline. This CDR3 is built from 13 residues. Trimming stripped 4 bases from V and 1 base from J, with 8 bases between. The CDR3 spells CSVVSVSNQPQHF. In DNA form, the CDR3 reads TGCAGCGTTGTTTCGGTCAGCAATCAGCCCCAGCATTTT.

As DNA, the CDR3 is TGTGCCAGCTCAGATTCCTCTGGAAACACCATATATTTT. It codes for CASSDSSGNTIYF. The chain combines TRBV9 with TRBJ1-3, with D unclear. CDR1 and CDR2 (germline): SGDLS, YYNGEE. Trimming cost V 7 bases and J 0 bases, with 8 bases left between them. The CDR3 is 13 residues long.

In its sample, this clone was seen once. This chain joins TRBV13 and TRBJ1-1; D is undetermined. This CDR3 is 12 amino acids long. V lost 5 bases to trimming and J lost 1 base, with 5 bases between them. The germline V gene has CDR1 PRHDT and CDR2 FYEKMQ (reference sequence). The CDR3 here is CASSQSNTEAFF. CDR3 DNA sequence: TGTGCCAGCAGCCAATCGAACACTGAAGCTTTCTTT.

This chain connects TRBV5-5 to TRBJ1-1; D ambiguous. Germline V gene lookup returns CDR1 SGHKS and CDR2 YYEKEE (reference sequence). This CDR3 has 14 amino acids. V gave up 5 bases and J gave up 1 base, with 12 bases separating them. The CDR3 bases are TGTGCCAGCAGTTTCGCTGGCTGGAACACTGAAGCTTTCTTT. Its translation is CASSFAGWNTEAFF.